This T cell receptor (beta chain) stems from a study of cytomegalovirus exposure and HLA in healthy donors. On the study more broadly: As released early, the data held 65 million to 90 million unique TCRs from HLA-typed donors. Study findings and constraints: Compared with the roughly 700-donor mean, an Asian-associated ancestry cluster reportedly had fewer N-insertions, according to a later analysis. Later on, a genetic analysis was performed. It linked a missense variant in DCLRE1C with V- and J-gene trimming of TCR beta. Diagnosis of cytomegalovirus status made by the classifier reportedly showed high specificity and sensitivity.

It was with 60 Vbeta and 13 Jbeta primers that the PCR ran. This table comes from immunoSEQ multiplex PCR, and its TCRdb copy is limited to in-frame clones, with some not included. Of around 280,000 clones listed, about 90% are singletons. As for this clone: Its matching antigen is unknown.

The CDR3 sequence is 16 residues long. Trimming removed 0 bases from V and 1 base from J; junction bases left unmatched: 4. CDR1 is MNHEY, CDR2 SVGAGI, per germline. J is TRBJ2-5 and V is TRBV6-5, with 8 positions matching TRBD2. This TCR was recovered from a woman between 18 and 29 years old in good health and CMV-seronegative. Sequenced material: PBMCs. The CDR3 here is CASSYSGLERQETQYF. The CDR3 DNA is TGTGCCAGCAGTTACTCGGGACTAGAGCGCCAAGAGACCCAGTACTTC.